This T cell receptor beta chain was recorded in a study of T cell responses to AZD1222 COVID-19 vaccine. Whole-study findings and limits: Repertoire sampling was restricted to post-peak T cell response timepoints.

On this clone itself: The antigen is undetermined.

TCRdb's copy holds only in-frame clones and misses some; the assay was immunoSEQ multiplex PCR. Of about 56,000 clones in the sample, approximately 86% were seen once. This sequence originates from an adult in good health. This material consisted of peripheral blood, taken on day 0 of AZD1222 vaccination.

CDR3 region: CASSGGLAGTGELFF. For the CDR3, the DNA is TGTGCCAGCAGCGGGGGACTAGCGGGGACCGGGGAGCTGTTTTTT. The V call is TRBV5-4, the J call TRBJ2-2, with 13 nucleotides matching TRBD2. The germline CDR1 and CDR2 sequences are SGHNT and YYREEE (reference sequence). V shed 4 bases, J shed 5 bases, and the junction held 2 bases outside the gene matches. The CDR3 extends over 15 amino acids.